This T cell receptor beta chain derives from a study of T cells in Graves' hyperthyroidism and ophthalmopathy. This clonotype was picked up a small number of times. Its antigen remains unidentified. CDR1 is GTSNPN, CDR2 SVGIG, per germline (reference sequence). V lost 5 bases, J lost 6 bases, and 10 bases lay in between. CDR3 length equals 12 residues. Study observations and caveats: Ophthalmopathy was model-predicted a median roughly 6.2 months pre-onset. The majority of expanded thyroid clonotypes above 0.001 also appeared in blood.

Amplified TCR beta CDR3 regions came from RNA transcripts. The HTBI primer set was used in a first-round RT-PCR of the TCR CDR3. TCRdb analysed the multiplex PCR reads with MiXCR anew, one entry per CDR3 protein. Of 500,000 to 650,000 distinct CDR3 sequences in the sample, approximately 14% are singletons; the top ten hold under 15%. Patients showing uncontrolled infection, other autoimmune disease, pregnancy or lactation were ineligible. The sample comprised blood. This rearrangement joins TRBV30 to TRBJ2-2; D gene unclear. The receptor's source is a woman between 45 and 65 years old with Graves' ophthalmopathy. CDR3: CAWGPPAGELFF. The CDR3 bases are TGTGCCTGGGGCCCTCCAGCCGGGGAGCTGTTTTTT.